This entry concerns a single T cell receptor beta chain. Antigen unknown. Per germline, CDR1 SGHNT and CDR2 YYREEE (reference sequence). The CDR3 is 13 amino acids. V gave up 2 bases and J gave up 7 bases, with 9 bases separating them. The sample is drawn from a study of beta chain features in type 1 diabetes. Study-level information: In age, gender and cell yields, patients were similar to healthy donors.

Findings and limits, study-wide: Reduced insertions and increased deletions marked VDJ junctions in type 1 diabetes patients.

The investigators reverse transcribed all of the isolated RNA, so they sequenced expressed TCRB transcripts. It was found that naive, central memory and regulatory T cell samples averaged approximately 3.6 million reads. Sequenced by immunoSEQ multiplex PCR; TCRdb stores in-frame clones only, minus some. In the table there are 390,000 or so clones, 11% to 15% of which are singletons. Via the markers CD45RO/CCR7/CD25/CD127/CD95/CD27, stem cell-like memory, regulatory, central memory and naive CD4+ cells were sorted. The V gene is TRBV5-4, the J gene TRBJ1-4; D unclear. The source material was naive CD4+ T cells from blood. This clonotype was sampled from a man aged 30 to 45 in good health. CDR3 nucleotides: TGTGCCAGCAGCTTTACGGGAGGTGAAAAACTGTTTTTT. As protein: CASSFTGGEKLFF.